These T cell receptor beta chains were read from a single sample in a study of blood T cell repertoires in COVID-19. The data were produced by immunoSEQ multiplex PCR, yet TCRdb's version contains in-frame clones alone and is incomplete. Of approximately 26,000 clones in the sample, 90% were seen once. The sequenced sample consisted of peripheral blood. These receptors all come from a woman aged 60-75 years with active COVID-19. Each CDR3 is given with its conserved first and last residue. A D gene is named only where the DNA matches it firmly. Size tells how often a clone was seen (once, few, many) or the class of an expanded clone, and some rows leave it out.

j_call clone_size d_call v_call cdr3_aa cdr3_nt
TRBJ1-1 . . TRBV29-1 CSVARDDRAFF TGCAGCGTAGCGCGGGACGATAGGGCTTTCTTT
TRBJ1-2 . . TRBV30 CAWSVLQGVIGYGYTF TGTGCCTGGAGTGTACTACAGGGAGTGATTGGCTATGGCTACACCTTC
TRBJ2-7 . . TRBV5-1 CASSWDRDNYEQYF TGCGCCAGCAGCTGGGACCGGGACAACTACGAGCAGTACTTC
TRBJ2-3 . . TRBV2 CASTGETDTQYF TGTGCCAGCACTGGGGAGACAGATACGCAGTATTTT
TRBJ1-5 few TRBD1 TRBV24-1 CATSGPGQGNQPQHF TGTGCCACCAGTGGCCCGGGACAGGGCAATCAGCCCCAGCATTTT
TRBJ1-1 . . TRBV7-9 CASSPPRTEAFF TGTGCCAGCAGCCCGCCTCGGACTGAAGCTTTCTTT
TRBJ1-1 . TRBD1 TRBV7-9 CASSLGTGEGTEAFF TGTGCCAGCAGCTTAGGGACAGGGGAGGGCACTGAAGCTTTCTTT
TRBJ2-7 . TRBD2 TRBV11-2 CASSRSGSRAYEQYF TGTGCCAGCAGCCGGAGCGGGAGTAGGGCCTACGAGCAGTACTTC
TRBJ2-7 once TRBD2 TRBV5-6 CASSLAGVGGLAGDEQYF TGTGCCAGCAGCTTGGCCGGGGTGGGTGGCCTAGCGGGAGACGAGCAGTACTTC
TRBJ2-1 . TRBD2 TRBV6-2/TRBV6-3 CASSYDTPGGSYNEQFF TGTGCCAGCAGTTACGATACCCCGGGGGGCTCCTACAATGAGCAGTTCTTC
TRBJ2-1 . . TRBV27 CASSLVGGGVYNEQFF TGTGCCAGCAGTTTGGTGGGAGGAGGGGTCTACAATGAGCAGTTCTTC
TRBJ2-1 . . TRBV9 CASSVSLQANEQFF TGTGCCAGCAGCGTATCCCTACAAGCGAATGAGCAGTTCTTC
TRBJ1-2 . . TRBV6-5 CASSGEADSFYGYTF TGTGCCAGCAGCGGGGAGGCTGACAGTTTCTATGGCTACACCTTC
TRBJ1-6 . . TRBV27 CASKTAPSNSPLHF TGTGCCAGCAAAACGGCCCCTAGTAATTCACCCCTCCACTTT
TRBJ2-1 . TRBD2 TRBV18 CASSPPKGTSDNEQFF TGTGCCAGCTCACCACCGAAGGGGACTAGCGACAATGAGCAGTTCTTC
TRBJ2-1 . TRBD2 TRBV7-9 CASSFGLAGPYNEQFF TGTGCCAGCAGCTTTGGACTAGCGGGACCCTACAATGAGCAGTTCTTC
TRBJ1-2 once TRBD1 TRBV28 CASIRDRDGVWGGYTF TGTGCCAGCATCAGGGACAGGGATGGTGTTTGGGGTGGCTACACCTTC
TRBJ2-5 . TRBD2 TRBV23-1 CASKTRGGPRRGATQYF TGCGCCAGTAAAACCCGGGGGGGACCCCGACGGGGGGCGACCCAGTACTTC
TRBJ1-4 . TRBD1 TRBV5-1 CASSPGQGNEKLFF TGCGCCAGCAGCCCGGGACAGGGGAACGAAAAACTGTTTTTT
TRBJ2-6 . . TRBV19 CASSTVLWANVLTF TGTGCCAGTAGTACGGTTCTCTGGGCCAACGTCCTGACTTTC
TRBJ2-5 once . TRBV9 CASSVGRGFQETQYF TGTGCCAGCAGCGTAGGTAGGGGATTCCAAGAGACCCAGTACTTC
TRBJ1-3 few TRBD1 TRBV7-9 CASSLGDRSSGNTIYF TGTGCCAGCAGCTTAGGGGACAGGAGCTCTGGAAACACCATATATTTT
TRBJ2-7 . . TRBV4-1 CASSQIYGGEQYF TGCGCCAGCAGCCAAATATATGGAGGCGAGCAGTACTTC
TRBJ1-4 . TRBD1 TRBV5-1 CASSLRQGGTNEKLFF TGCGCCAGCAGCTTGAGGCAGGGGGGCACTAATGAAAAACTGTTTTTT
TRBJ1-5 . . TRBV19 CASSWADNQPQHF TGTGCCAGTAGTTGGGCAGACAATCAGCCCCAGCATTTT
TRBJ2-2 . TRBD1 TRBV18 CASSWDRVVAGELFF TGTGCCAGCTCGTGGGACAGGGTAGTCGCCGGGGAGCTGTTTTTT
TRBJ2-7 . TRBD2 TRBV29-1 CSAQGMGTSGSYEQYF TGCAGCGCTCAGGGTATGGGGACTAGCGGGAGCTACGAGCAGTACTTC
TRBJ2-7 . . TRBV6-5 CASSSGSQGPLYF TGTGCCAGCAGCTCCGGGTCTCAGGGCCCGCTGTACTTC
TRBJ1-2 . . TRBV7-9 CASSGNGHGYGYTF TGTGCCAGCAGCGGAAATGGACATGGCTATGGCTACACCTTC
TRBJ1-3 once . TRBV5-1 CASSLGGITGNTIYF TGCGCCAGCAGCTTGGGAGGGATTACTGGAAACACCATATATTTT
TRBJ1-6 . . TRBV14 CASSQVNGDSYNSPLHF TGTGCCAGCAGCCAAGTAAACGGGGACTCCTATAATTCACCCCTCCACTTT
TRBJ2-7 . . TRBV3-1/TRBV3-2 CASSQEDIYLHPYEQYF TGTGCCAGCAGCCAAGAGGACATCTACCTCCATCCCTACGAGCAGTACTTC
TRBJ2-2 . . TRBV11-2 CASSFQGGNTGELFF TGTGCCAGCAGCTTCCAGGGCGGAAACACCGGGGAGCTGTTTTTT
TRBJ2-2 . TRBD2 TRBV28 CASSARTSGDTGELFF TGTGCCAGCAGCGCCCGGACTAGCGGAGACACCGGGGAGCTGTTTTTT
TRBJ1-1 . . TRBV3-1/TRBV3-2 CASSRVGQGTEAFF TGTGCCAGCAGCCGGGTGGGCCAGGGGACTGAAGCTTTCTTT
TRBJ1-3 . TRBD1 TRBV27 CASSSSGDRTGPALTIYF TGTGCCAGCAGTTCATCCGGAGACAGGACAGGACCCGCTTTAACCATATATTTT
TRBJ2-7 . . TRBV27 CASSNRDTYEQYF TGTGCCAGCAGTAACCGGGACACCTACGAGCAGTACTTC
TRBJ2-5 . TRBD1 TRBV5-1 CASSWGDRNQETQYF TGCGCCAGCAGTTGGGGGGACAGGAACCAAGAGACCCAGTACTTC
TRBJ2-1 . TRBD1 TRBV6-5 CASSSGGAYNEQFF TGTGCCAGCAGCTCAGGGGGCGCTTACAATGAGCAGTTCTTC
TRBJ2-3 . TRBD2 TRBV24-1 CATQGTVGTSIDTQYF TGTGCCACCCAGGGGACAGTCGGGACTAGCATAGATACGCAGTATTTT
TRBJ2-4 once TRBD2 TRBV3-1/TRBV3-2 CASSQVGGSIQYF TGTGCCAGCAGCCAGGTGGGAGGGAGCATTCAGTACTTC
TRBJ2-3 . . TRBV5-8 CASSLADTDTQYF TGTGCCAGCAGCTTAGCGGACACAGATACGCAGTATTTT
TRBJ1-4 . TRBD1 TRBV6-1 CASSEALLGQYEKLFF TGTGCCAGCAGTGAAGCGCTTCTGGGACAGTATGAAAAACTGTTTTTT
TRBJ2-5 . . TRBV5-1 CASSLGGTYGETQYF TGCGCCAGCAGCTTGGGAGGGACTTACGGAGAGACCCAGTACTTC
TRBJ2-1 . TRBD1 TRBV5-1 CASSLQGWNEQFF TGCGCCAGCAGCTTACAGGGGTGGAATGAGCAGTTCTTC
TRBJ2-7 . TRBD2 TRBV28 CASRGGLAGNYEQYF TGTGCCAGCAGGGGGGGACTAGCGGGAAACTACGAGCAGTACTTC
TRBJ2-2 . TRBD1 TRBV28 CASSPPTGDRRAGELFF TGTGCCAGCAGCCCGCCGACAGGGGACCGGAGGGCCGGGGAGCTGTTTTTT